Listed below are T cell receptor beta chains from one sample, sequenced in a study of T cells in Graves' hyperthyroidism and ophthalmopathy. TCRdb analysed the multiplex PCR reads with MiXCR anew, one entry per CDR3 protein. The table shows about 350,000 distinct CDR3 sequences, with around 18% occurring only once. The sequenced material came from blood. These receptors all stem from a woman aged 40-49 years with Graves' ophthalmopathy. CDR3s include the opening cysteine and the closing phenylalanine or tryptophan. The order of the fields is clone size, D gene, CDR3 length, J gene, V gene, CDR3 DNA, CDR3 protein. The D gene is left open where the match is weak. Expanded clones get a size class; other rows say once, few or many, or leave the size out.

>many|TRBD1|14|TRBJ2-7|TRBV12-3/TRBV12-4
TGTGCCAGCAGTTGGACAGGGGGGAACTACGAGCAGTACTTC
CASSWTGGNYEQYF
>many|TRBD1|14|TRBJ1-2|TRBV6-2/TRBV6-3
TGTGCCAGCAGACACTCGGGACAGCGATATGGCTACACCTTC
CASRHSGQRYGYTF
>many|-|12|TRBJ2-7|TRBV2
TGTGCCAGCAGTGTATTGGGTTATGAGCAGTACTTC
CASSVLGYEQYF
>many|-|14|TRBJ2-7|TRBV5-1
TGCGCCAGCAGCTTTGACCCGGGACTCTACGAGCAGTACTTC
CASSFDPGLYEQYF
>many|-|15|TRBJ2-7|TRBV6-5
TGTGCCAGCACTAAACCCGACGGGGAGGCCTACGAGCAGTACTTC
CASTKPDGEAYEQYF
>many|-|15|TRBJ2-7|TRBV20-1
TGCAATGCTAGAGTTTCCGGGACTCAAGGTGGCGAGCAGTACTTC
CNARVSGTQGGEQYF
>many|-|18|TRBJ1-1|TRBV12-3/TRBV12-4
TGTGCCAGCAGCCTCAGAGGGCGGGGGTTATTCATGAACACTGAAGCTTTCTTT
CASSLRGRGLFMNTEAFF
>many|-|16|TRBJ2-7|TRBV11-1
TGTGCCAGCAGCTTGGGGACCCGGGAACTCTCCTACGAGCAGTACTTC
CASSLGTRELSYEQYF
>-|TRBD2|17|TRBJ2-3|TRBV13
TGTGCCAGCAGCCCTGGACTAGCGGGAGTAAGCACAGATACGCAGTATTTT
CASSPGLAGVSTDTQYF
>few|-|12|TRBJ2-4|TRBV20-1
TGCAGTGCTAGTTTGCTCGAGCACATTCAGTACTTC
CSASLLEHIQYF
>few|TRBD1|17|TRBJ2-2|TRBV25-1
TGTGCCAGCAGTGAATGGGGACAGGGGGCGAACACCGGGGAGCTGTTTTTT
CASSEWGQGANTGELFF
>many|-|16|TRBJ2-4|TRBV24-1
TGTGCCACCCCCGGCACGGCTGATTCCGCCAAAAACATTCAGTACTTC
CATPGTADSAKNIQYF
>once|-|15|TRBJ1-5|TRBV6-1
TGTGCCAGCAGGCCCCCGTGGGGCAGCAATCAGCCCCAGCATTTT
CASRPPWGSNQPQHF
>many|-|14|TRBJ1-5|TRBV2
TGTGCCAGCAAGGGGGACCGTAGCAATCAGCCCCAGCATTTT
CASKGDRSNQPQHF
>-|-|12|TRBJ1-1|TRBV29-1
TGCAGCGCCCAAGGTCCAGGGATTGAAGCTTTCTTT
CSAQGPGIEAFF
>-|-|15|TRBJ1-5|TRBV28
TGTGTCGGCAGAGAGACTCCCGACAATAATCAGCCCCAGCATTTT
CVGRETPDNNQPQHF
>few|TRBD1|14|TRBJ1-6|TRBV27
TGTGCCAGCGCCGGGACAGTTGGGGTTTCACCCCTCCACTTT
CASAGTVGVSPLHF
>many|-|12|TRBJ1-2|TRBV28
TGTGCCAGCAGTCCCTTGGGAGGGCGGGACACCTTC
CASSPLGGRDTF
>many|-|13|TRBJ2-7|TRBV20-1
TGCAGTGCTAGCCACGGGAACTTCTACGAGCAGTACTTC
CSASHGNFYEQYF
>many|-|15|TRBJ1-1|TRBV12-3/TRBV12-4
TGTGCCAGCAGAATACAGGGTTCGGGAAACACTGAAGCTTTCTTT
CASRIQGSGNTEAFF
>few|TRBD2|15|TRBJ2-7|TRBV6-5
TGTGCCAGCAGTTACCGCACAGCGGGAGGCTACGAGCAGTACTTC
CASSYRTAGGYEQYF
>many|-|13|TRBJ1-1|TRBV19
TGTGCCAGTAGTACCTCTTTGGGCACTGAAGCTTTCTTT
CASSTSLGTEAFF
>-|TRBD1|12|TRBJ2-7|TRBV24-1
TGTGCCGCGGGACAGGGATTTCGCGAGCAGTACTTC
CAAGQGFREQYF